Included here is one T cell receptor (beta chain) sequence, with context. The clone's antigen remains unknown. The input lacks base qualities; no much larger clone sits a single base away. Genomic DNA was extracted from sorted cells for sequencing of the TCRbeta CDR3 region. The immunoSEQ Assay was used for sequencing of TCRbeta CDR3 regions. TCRdb obtained this table from immuneACCESS and retained in-frame rearrangements with V and J assigned. These tables miss some clones; where compared with another copy, unresolved V genes account for less than half of the shortfall, and the remainder is unexplained. The sample records roughly 80,000 clones, about nine tenths of which are singletons. The ten largest account for approximately 0.3% of the sample. The trial excluded patients who had a history of autoimmune disease or were on systemic immunosuppression. Peripheral blood for TCR sequencing was drawn from every dose cohort at baseline, at cycle 4 day 1 and at cycle 7 day 1. The samples were taken from a phase I, first-in-human, multicenter, open-label dose-escalation trial of ivuxolimab. Adults with locally advanced or metastatic melanoma, renal cell carcinoma, hepatocellular carcinoma or head and neck squamous cell carcinoma were enrolled in the trial. Before TCR sequencing, CD4+ and CD8+ T cells were separately sorted from peripheral blood.

The CDR3 contains 15 residues, cysteine and phenylalanine counted. CDR3 DNA only is kept here, 45 bases in frame from base 1. According to the germline V gene, CDR1 reads SGHVS and CDR2 reads FNYEAQ. V and J lose 4 bases and 2 bases, and a span of 12 bases separates them. The record originates from a study of OX40 agonist ivuxolimab in advanced cancers. Regarding the research as a whole: Ivuxolimab was a fully human IgG2 agonistic monoclonal antibody targeting the costimulatory receptor OX40 (CD134). Intravenous ivuxolimab was administered to patients every 2 weeks at six dose levels: 0.01, 0.1, 0.3, 1.5, 3 and 10 mg/kg. Among the roughly 50 dose-escalation patients, some 20 had hepatocellular carcinoma, roughly 15 melanoma, 9 renal cell carcinoma and 9 head and neck cancer. The dose-escalation cohort was 82.7% male with a mean age of around 64 years, ranging from roughly 23 to 85. Prior anti-PD-1, anti-PD-L1 or anti-CTLA-4 therapy was permitted, and about two fifths of dose-escalation patients had received checkpoint inhibitors. Three dose-escalation patients achieved partial responses, one with hepatocellular carcinoma and two with cutaneous melanoma. Peripheral TCRbeta sequencing aimed to test whether ivuxolimab altered TCR sequence diversity and caused clonal T-cell expansion. The monotherapy dose-escalation portion (N of about 47 patients) of the phase I ivuxolimab trial is reported in the paper. Points the paper makes about the study in general: Low levels of normalized T-cell clonal expansion were also seen in some nonresponding patients. On average, CD8+ T cells showed more expanded clones than CD4+ T cells after ivuxolimab. Clonal expansion of both CD4+ and CD8+ blood T cells was observed from baseline to week 6 at doses 0.1 to 3.0 mg/kg. In partial responders in the 0.1-3.0 mg/kg groups, normalized peripheral clonal expansion was found to be among the lowest, especially among CD8+ T cells. Antigen specificity was not determined for the clonally expanded peripheral T cells.

The sequencing here drew on CD4+ or CD8+ T cells sorted from blood, taken in a trial of the OX40 agonist ivuxolimab. Recombination connected TRBV7-6 to TRBJ1-3, with no confident D gene call. This receptor was obtained from an adult with an advanced solid tumor such as melanoma, head and neck, liver or kidney cancer. The CDR3: CASSSGSGTGNTIYF. The bases are TGTGCCAGCAGCTCCGGGAGCGGAACTGGAAACACCATATATTTT.